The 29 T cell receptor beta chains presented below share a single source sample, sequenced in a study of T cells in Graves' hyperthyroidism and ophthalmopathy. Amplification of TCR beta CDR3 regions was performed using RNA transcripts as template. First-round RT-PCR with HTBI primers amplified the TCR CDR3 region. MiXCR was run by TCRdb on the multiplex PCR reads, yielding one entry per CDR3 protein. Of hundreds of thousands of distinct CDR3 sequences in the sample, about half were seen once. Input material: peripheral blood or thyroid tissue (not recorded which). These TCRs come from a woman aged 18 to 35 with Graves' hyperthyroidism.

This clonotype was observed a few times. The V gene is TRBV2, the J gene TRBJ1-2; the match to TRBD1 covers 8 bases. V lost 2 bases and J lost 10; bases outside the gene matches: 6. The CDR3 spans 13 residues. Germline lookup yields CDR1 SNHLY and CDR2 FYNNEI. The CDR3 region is CASSETGTGFYTF. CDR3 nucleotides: TGTGCCAGCAGTGAAACCGGGACAGGTTTCTACACCTTC.

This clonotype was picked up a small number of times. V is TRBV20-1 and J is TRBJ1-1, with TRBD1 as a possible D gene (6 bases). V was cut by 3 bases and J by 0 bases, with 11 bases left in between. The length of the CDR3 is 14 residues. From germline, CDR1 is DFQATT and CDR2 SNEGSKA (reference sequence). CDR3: CSASRGQLNTEAFF. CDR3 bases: TGCAGTGCTAGCCGCGGACAGTTGAACACTGAAGCTTTCTTT.

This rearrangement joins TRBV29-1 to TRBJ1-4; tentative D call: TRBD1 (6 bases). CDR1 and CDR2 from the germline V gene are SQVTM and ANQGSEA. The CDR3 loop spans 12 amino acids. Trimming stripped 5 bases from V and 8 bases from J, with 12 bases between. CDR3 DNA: TGCAGCGTTCGGGGGCGTGGGGAAAAACTGTTTTTT. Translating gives CSVRGRGEKLFF.

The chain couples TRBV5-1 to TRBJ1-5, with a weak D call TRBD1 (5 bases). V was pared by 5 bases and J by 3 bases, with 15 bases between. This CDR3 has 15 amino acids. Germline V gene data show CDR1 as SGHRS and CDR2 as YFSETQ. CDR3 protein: CASSPRDGFNQPQHF. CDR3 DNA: TGCGCCAGCAGTCCAAGGGACGGTTTCAATCAGCCCCAGCATTTT.

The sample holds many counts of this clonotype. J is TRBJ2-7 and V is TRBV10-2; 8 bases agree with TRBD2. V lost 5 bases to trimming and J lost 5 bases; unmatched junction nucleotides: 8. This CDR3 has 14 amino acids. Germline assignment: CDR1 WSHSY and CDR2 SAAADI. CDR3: CASSSSGSQNEQYF. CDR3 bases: TGCGCCAGCAGTTCAAGCGGGAGTCAGAACGAGCAGTACTTC.

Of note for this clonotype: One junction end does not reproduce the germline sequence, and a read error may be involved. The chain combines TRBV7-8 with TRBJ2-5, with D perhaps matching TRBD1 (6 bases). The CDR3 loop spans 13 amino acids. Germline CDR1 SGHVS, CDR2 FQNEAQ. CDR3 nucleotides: TGTGCCAGCAGCTTAGAAAGCAAGGGGGACCTCGACTTC. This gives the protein CASSLESKGDLDF.

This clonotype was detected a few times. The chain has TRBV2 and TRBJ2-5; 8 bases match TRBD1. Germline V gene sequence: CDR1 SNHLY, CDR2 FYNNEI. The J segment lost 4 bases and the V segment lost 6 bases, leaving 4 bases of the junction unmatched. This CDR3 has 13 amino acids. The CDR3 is CASRVDRGETQYF. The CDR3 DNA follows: TGTGCCAGCAGAGTCGACAGGGGAGAGACCCAGTACTTC.

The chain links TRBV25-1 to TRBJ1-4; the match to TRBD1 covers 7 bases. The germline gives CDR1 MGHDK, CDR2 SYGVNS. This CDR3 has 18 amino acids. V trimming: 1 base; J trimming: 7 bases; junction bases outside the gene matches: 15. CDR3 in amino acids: CASSESGGLAGVGEKLFF. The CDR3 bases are TGTGCCAGCAGTGAATCAGGGGGACTAGCGGGAGTAGGTGAAAAACTGTTTTTT.

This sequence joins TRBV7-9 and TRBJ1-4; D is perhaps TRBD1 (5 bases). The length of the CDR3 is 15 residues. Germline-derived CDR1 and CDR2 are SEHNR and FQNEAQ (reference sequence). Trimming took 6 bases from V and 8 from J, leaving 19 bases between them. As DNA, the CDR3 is TGTGCCAGCAGTAGCGGGGGGACCGGGAAGGAAAAACTGTTTTTT. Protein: CASSSGGTGKEKLFF.

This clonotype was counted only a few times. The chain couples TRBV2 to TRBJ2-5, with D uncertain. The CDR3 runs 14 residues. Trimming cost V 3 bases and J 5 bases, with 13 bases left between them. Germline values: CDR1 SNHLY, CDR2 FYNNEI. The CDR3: CASSEGIAGETQYF. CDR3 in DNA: TGTGCCAGCAGTGAGGGGATAGCCGGCGAGACCCAGTACTTC.

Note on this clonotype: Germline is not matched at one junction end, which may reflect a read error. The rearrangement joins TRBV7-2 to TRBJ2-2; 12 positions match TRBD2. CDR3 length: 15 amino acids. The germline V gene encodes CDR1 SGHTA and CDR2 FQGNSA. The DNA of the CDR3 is TGTGCCGGCAGCCCCCAGACTAGCGGGAGCCGGGAGCTGTTTTTT. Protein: CAGSPQTSGSRELFF.

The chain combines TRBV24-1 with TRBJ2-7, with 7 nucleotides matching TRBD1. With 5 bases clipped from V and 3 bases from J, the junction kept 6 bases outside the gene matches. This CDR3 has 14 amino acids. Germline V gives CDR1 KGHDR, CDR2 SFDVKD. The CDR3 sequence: CATSGEQGYYEQYF. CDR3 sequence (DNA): TGTGCCACCAGTGGGGAACAGGGGTACTACGAGCAGTACTTC.

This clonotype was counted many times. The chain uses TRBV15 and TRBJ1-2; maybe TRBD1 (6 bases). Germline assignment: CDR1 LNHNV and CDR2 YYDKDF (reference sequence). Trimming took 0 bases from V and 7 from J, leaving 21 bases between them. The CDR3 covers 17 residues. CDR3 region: CATSRDPGHRMGTGYTF. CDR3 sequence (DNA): TGTGCCACCAGCAGAGATCCGGGACACCGCATGGGAACTGGCTACACCTTC.

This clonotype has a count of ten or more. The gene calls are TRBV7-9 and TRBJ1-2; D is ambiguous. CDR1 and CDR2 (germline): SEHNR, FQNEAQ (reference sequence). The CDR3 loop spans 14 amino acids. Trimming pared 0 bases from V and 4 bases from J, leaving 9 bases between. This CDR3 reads CASSLAGNGYGYTF. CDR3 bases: TGTGCCAGCAGCTTAGCAGGGAACGGCTATGGCTACACCTTC.

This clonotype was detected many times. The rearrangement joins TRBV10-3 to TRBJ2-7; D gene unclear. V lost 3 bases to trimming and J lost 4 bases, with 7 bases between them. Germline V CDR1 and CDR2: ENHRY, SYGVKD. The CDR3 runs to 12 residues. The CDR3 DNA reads TGTGCCATCAGTGAATCCCGGTACGAGCAGTACTTC. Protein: CAISESRYEQYF.

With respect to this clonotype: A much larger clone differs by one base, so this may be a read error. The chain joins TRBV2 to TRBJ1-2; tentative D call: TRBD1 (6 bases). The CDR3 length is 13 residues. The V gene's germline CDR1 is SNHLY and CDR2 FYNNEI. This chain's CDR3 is CASRVDSEYGCTF. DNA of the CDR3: TGTGCCAGCAGAGTGGACAGCGAATATGGCTGCACCTTC.

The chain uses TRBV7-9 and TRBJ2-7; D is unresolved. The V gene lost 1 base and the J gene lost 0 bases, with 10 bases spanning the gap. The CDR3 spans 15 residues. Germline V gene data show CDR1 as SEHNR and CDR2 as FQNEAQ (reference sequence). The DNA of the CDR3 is TGTGCCAGCAGCTTAGTCAGAGAGATCTCCTACGAGCAGTACTTC. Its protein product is CASSLVREISYEQYF.

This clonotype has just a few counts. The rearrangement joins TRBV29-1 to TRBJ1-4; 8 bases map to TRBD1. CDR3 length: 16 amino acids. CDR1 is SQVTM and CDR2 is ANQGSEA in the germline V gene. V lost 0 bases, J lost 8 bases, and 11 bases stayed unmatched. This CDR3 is CSVEDNGQGLGEKLFF. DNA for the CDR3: TGCAGCGTTGAAGATAATGGACAGGGACTGGGGGAAAAACTGTTTTTT.

CDR3 sequence reads: CASSVEPGGSYEQYF. The CDR3 DNA is TGTGCCAGCAGCGTAGAACCCGGCGGTTCCTACGAGCAGTACTTC. The chain carries TRBV9 and TRBJ2-7; D is uncertain. Trimming took off 0 bases at V and 1 base at J, with 11 bases between the two ends. Germline CDR1 reads SGDLS; CDR2 reads YYNGEE. This CDR3 is built from 15 residues.

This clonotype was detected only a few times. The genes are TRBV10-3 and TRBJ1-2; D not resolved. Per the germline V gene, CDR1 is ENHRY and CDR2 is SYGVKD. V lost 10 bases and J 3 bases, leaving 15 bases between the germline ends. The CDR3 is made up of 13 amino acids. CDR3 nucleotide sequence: TGTGCCAGCGACGACGGGCTTTACTATGGCTACACCTTC. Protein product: CASDDGLYYGYTF.

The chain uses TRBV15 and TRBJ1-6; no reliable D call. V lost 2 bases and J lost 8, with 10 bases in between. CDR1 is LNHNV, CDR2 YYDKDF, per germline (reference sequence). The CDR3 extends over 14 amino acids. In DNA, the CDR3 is TGTGCCACCAGCAGACAGGAGGGAGATTCACCCCTCCACTTT. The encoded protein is CATSRQEGDSPLHF. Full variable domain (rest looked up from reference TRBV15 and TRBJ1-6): DAMVIQNPRYQVTQFGKPVTLSCSQTLNHNVMYWYQQKSSQAPKLLFHYYDKDFNNEADTPDNFQSRRPNTSFCFLDIRSPGLGDTAMYLCATSRQEGDSPLHFGNGTRLTVT.

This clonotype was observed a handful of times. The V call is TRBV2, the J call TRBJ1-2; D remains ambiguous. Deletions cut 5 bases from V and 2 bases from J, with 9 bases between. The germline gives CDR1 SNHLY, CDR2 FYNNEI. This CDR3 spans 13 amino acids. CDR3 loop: CASSFRRNYGYTF. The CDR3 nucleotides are TGTGCCAGCAGTTTCAGACGGAACTATGGCTACACCTTC. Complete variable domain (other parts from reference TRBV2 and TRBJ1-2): EPEVTQTPSHQVTQMGQEVILRCVPISNHLYFYWYRQILGQKVEFLVSFYNNEISEKSEIFDDQFSVERPDGSNFTLKIRSTKLEDSAMYFCASSFRRNYGYTFGSGTRLTVV.

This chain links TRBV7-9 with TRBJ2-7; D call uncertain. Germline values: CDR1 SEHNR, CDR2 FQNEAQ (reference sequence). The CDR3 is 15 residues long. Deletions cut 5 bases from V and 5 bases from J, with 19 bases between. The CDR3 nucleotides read TGTGCCAGCAGCCCTGGTGGCGCCGCACCCGACGAGCAGTACTTC. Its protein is CASSPGGAAPDEQYF.

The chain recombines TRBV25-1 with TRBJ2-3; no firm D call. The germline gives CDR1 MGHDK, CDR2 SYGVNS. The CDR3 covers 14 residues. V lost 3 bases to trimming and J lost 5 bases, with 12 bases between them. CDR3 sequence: CASSEEPAKDTQYF. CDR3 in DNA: TGTGCCAGCAGTGAGGAGCCAGCCAAAGATACGCAGTATTTT.

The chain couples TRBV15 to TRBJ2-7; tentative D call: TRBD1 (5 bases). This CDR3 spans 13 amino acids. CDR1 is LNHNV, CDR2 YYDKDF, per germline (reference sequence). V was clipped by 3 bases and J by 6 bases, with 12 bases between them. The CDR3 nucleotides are TGTGCCACCAGCAGTGGGTCGGACACCGAGCAGTACTTC. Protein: CATSSGSDTEQYF. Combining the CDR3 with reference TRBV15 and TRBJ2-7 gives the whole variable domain DAMVIQNPRYQVTQFGKPVTLSCSQTLNHNVMYWYQQKSSQAPKLLFHYYDKDFNNEADTPDNFQSRRPNTSFCFLDIRSPGLGDTAMYLCATSSGSDTEQYFGPGTRLTVT.

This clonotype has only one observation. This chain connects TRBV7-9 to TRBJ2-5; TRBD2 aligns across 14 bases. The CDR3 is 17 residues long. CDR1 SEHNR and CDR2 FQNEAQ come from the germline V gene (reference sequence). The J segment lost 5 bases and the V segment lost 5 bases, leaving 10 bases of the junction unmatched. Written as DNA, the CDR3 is TGTGCCAGCAGCCCCTTCCTGACTAGCGGGAGGGGGGAGACCCAGTACTTC. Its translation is CASSPFLTSGRGETQYF.

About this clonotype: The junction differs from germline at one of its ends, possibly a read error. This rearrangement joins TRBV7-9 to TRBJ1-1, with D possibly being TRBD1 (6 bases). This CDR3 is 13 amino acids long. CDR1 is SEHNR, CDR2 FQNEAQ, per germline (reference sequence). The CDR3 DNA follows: TGCGCCAGCAGCCAGCGGACAGACACTGAAGCTTTCTTT. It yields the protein CASSQRTDTEAFF.

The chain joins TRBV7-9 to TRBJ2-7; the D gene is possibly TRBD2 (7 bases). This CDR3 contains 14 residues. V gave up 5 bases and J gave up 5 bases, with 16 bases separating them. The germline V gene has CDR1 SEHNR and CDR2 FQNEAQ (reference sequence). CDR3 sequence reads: CASSQGGGRNEQYF. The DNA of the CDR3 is TGTGCCAGCAGCCAGGGAGGGGGTAGGAACGAGCAGTACTTC.

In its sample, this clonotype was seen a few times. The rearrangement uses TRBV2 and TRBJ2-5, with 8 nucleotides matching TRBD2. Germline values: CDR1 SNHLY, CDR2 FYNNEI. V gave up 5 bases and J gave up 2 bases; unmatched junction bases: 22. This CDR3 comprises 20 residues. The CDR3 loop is CASSPTRGRNQLAAQETQYF. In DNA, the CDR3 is TGTGCCAGCAGTCCGACTCGGGGAAGGAACCAACTAGCGGCTCAAGAGACCCAGTACTTC. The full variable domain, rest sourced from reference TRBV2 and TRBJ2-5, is EPEVTQTPSHQVTQMGQEVILRCVPISNHLYFYWYRQILGQKVEFLVSFYNNEISEKSEIFDDQFSVERPDGSNFTLKIRSTKLEDSAMYFCASSPTRGRNQLAAQETQYFGPGTRLLVL.